This TCR beta chain was recovered during a study of high-grade serous ovarian cancer treatment subgroups. Study-wide results and limits: Clonal relatedness tracked neoantigen level, and by trend copy number and mutation load.

V was cut by 5 bases and J by 3 bases, with 10 bases left in between. The CDR3 consists of 13 residues. The V gene's germline CDR1 is SQVTM and CDR2 ANQGSEA. TCRdb's table, derived via immunoSEQ multiplex PCR, lists solely in-frame clones and lacks some. The table has some 2,700 clones, over 60% seen once. Tumor tissue was taken before any definitive surgery or chemotherapy was given. Notes on this clone: Its antigen is as yet unknown.

Material for sequencing was tumor tissue. The rearrangement uses TRBV29-1 and TRBJ2-2; TRBD2 is a possible D gene (5 bases). The TCR comes from a human donor with high-grade serous ovarian cancer. In nucleotides, the CDR3 is TGCAGCGTTTGGCTAGCCGACACCGGGGAGCTGTTTTTT. It encodes CSVWLADTGELFF.